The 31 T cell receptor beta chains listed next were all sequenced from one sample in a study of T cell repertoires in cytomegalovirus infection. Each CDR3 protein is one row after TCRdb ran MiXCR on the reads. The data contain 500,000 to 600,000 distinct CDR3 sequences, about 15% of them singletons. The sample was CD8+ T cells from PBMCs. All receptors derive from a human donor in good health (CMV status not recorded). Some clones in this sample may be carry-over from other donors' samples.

CDR3 amino acids: CAISESTQVAEQYF. CDR3 nucleotide sequence: TGTGCCATCAGTGAGTCGACACAGGTGGCCGAGCAGTACTTC. The rearrangement uses TRBV10-3 and TRBJ2-7; TRBD1 is a possible D gene (5 bases). CDR1 is ENHRY and CDR2 is SYGVKD in the germline V gene. The CDR3 has 14 residues. V was shortened by 0 bases and J by 6 bases, with 12 bases between the two germline ends.

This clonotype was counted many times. The CDR3 protein is CASSYGPILAGGPQETQYF. The CDR3 coding sequence is TGTGCCAGCAGTTACGGGCCAATACTAGCGGGAGGGCCCCAAGAGACCCAGTACTTC. V is TRBV6-5 and J is TRBJ2-5; 13 bases fit TRBD2. From germline, CDR1 is MNHEY and CDR2 SVGAGI. The junction had 10 bases not matched to a gene; V was cut back by 2 bases and J by 1 base. The CDR3 contains 19 residues.

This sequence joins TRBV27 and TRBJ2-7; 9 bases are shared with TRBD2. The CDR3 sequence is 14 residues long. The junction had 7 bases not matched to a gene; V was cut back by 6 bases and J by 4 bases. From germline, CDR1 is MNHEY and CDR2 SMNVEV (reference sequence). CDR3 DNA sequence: TGTGCCAGCAGATCGGCGGGGGGGCGGTACGAGCAGTACTTC. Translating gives CASRSAGGRYEQYF.

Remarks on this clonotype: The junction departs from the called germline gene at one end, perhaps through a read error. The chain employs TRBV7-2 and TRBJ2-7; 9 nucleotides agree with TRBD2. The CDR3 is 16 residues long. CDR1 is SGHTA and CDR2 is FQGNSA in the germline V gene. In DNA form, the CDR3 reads TGTGCAAGCAGCTTAGCGTGTAGCGGGAGATCATACGAGCAGTACTTC. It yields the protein CASSLACSGRSYEQYF.

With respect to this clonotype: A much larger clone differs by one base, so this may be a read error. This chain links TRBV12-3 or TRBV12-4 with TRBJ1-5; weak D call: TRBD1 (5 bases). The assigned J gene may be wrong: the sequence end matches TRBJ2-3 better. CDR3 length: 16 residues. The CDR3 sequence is CASSFWGRNSNQPQYF. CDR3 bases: TGTGCCAGCAGTTTTTGGGGCCGTAACAGCAATCAGCCCCAGTATTTT.

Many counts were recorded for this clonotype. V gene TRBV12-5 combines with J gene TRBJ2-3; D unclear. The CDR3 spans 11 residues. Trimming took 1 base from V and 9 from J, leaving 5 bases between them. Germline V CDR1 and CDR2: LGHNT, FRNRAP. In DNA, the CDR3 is TGTGCTAGTGGTTTGGGGCAAACGCAGTATTTT. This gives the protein CASGLGQTQYF.

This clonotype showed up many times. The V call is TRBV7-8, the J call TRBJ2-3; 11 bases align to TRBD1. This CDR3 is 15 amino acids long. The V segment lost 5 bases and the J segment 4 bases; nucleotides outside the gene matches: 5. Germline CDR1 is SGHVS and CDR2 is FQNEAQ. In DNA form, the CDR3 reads TGTGCCAGCAGCGCGGGACAGGGGGTCCCAGATACGCAGTATTTT. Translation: CASSAGQGVPDTQYF.

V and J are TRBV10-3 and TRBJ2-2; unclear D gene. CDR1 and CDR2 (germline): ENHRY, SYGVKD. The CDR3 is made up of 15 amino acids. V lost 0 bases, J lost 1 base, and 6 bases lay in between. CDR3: CAISESSLNTGELFF. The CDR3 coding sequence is TGTGCCATCAGTGAGTCCTCCCTGAACACCGGGGAGCTGTTTTTT.

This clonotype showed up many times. The CDR3 DNA reads TGTGCCAGTATTAGAAACACTGAAGCTTTCTTT. Its protein is CASIRNTEAFF. V gene TRBV11-2 combines with J gene TRBJ1-1; the D is unclear. This CDR3 is built from 11 residues. Per germline, CDR1 SGHAT and CDR2 FQNNGV. V was shortened by 9 bases and J by 2 bases, with 7 bases between the two germline ends.

CDR3 region: CASSLRDRDTYNEQFF. The CDR3 nucleotides are TGTGCCAGCAGTCTAAGGGACAGGGATACCTACAATGAGCAGTTCTTC. The chain recombines TRBV7-6 with TRBJ2-1; TRBD1 matches at 9 bases. Germline lookup yields CDR1 SGHVS and CDR2 FNYEAQ. V shed 6 bases and J 2 bases; nucleotides not matched to a gene: 8. The CDR3 covers 16 residues.

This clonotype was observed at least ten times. The CDR3 DNA reads TGTGCCAGCAGCTTATTGGGGGGCAGCTCCTATAATTCACCCCTCCACTTT. Protein sequence: CASSLLGGSSYNSPLHF. The chain recombines TRBV7-9 with TRBJ1-6; TRBD1 is a possible D gene (6 bases). Trimming pared 2 bases from V and 0 bases from J, leaving 11 bases between. This CDR3 has 17 amino acids. CDR1 is SEHNR, CDR2 FQNEAQ, per germline (reference sequence).

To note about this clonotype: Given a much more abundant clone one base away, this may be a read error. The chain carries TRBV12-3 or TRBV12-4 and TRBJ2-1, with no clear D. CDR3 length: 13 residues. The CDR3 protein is CASEDSLGIEQLF. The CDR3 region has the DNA TGTGCCAGCGAAGATTCCCTAGGGATAGAGCAGTTATTC.

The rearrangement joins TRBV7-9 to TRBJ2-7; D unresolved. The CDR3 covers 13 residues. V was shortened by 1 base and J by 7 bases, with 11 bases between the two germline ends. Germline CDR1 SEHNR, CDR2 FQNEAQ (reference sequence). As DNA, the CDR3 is TGTGCCAGCAGCTTAGGAGGAGACTGGGAGCAGTACTTC. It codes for CASSLGGDWEQYF.

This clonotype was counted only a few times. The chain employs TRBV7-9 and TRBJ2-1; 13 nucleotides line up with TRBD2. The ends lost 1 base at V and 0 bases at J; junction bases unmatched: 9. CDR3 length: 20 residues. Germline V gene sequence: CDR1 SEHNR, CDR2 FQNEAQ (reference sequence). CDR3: CASSLEPGLAGAPSYNEQFF. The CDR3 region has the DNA TGTGCCAGCAGCTTAGAGCCCGGACTAGCGGGGGCCCCCTCCTACAATGAGCAGTTCTTC.

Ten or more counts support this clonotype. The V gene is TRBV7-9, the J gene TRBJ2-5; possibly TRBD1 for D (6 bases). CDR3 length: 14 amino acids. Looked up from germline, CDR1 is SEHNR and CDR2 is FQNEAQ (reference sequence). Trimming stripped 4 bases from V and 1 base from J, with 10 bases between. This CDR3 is CASSSTGFQETQYF. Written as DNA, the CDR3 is TGTGCCAGCAGCTCAACAGGGTTCCAAGAGACCCAGTACTTC.

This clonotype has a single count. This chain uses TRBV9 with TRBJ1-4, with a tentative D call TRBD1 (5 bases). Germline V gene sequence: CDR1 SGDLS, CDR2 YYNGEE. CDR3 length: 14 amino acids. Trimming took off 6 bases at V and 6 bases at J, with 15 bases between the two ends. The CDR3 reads CASNQAGGYEKLFF. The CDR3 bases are TGTGCCAGCAACCAAGCTGGGGGATATGAAAAACTGTTTTTT.

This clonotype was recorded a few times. In DNA, the CDR3 is TGTGCCAGTAGCAAAAATAGGGGCACTGGAAACACCATATATTTT. This encodes CASSKNRGTGNTIYF. This chain links TRBV19 with TRBJ1-3; D may be TRBD1 (5 bases). The ends were cut back, 6 bases at V and 2 bases at J, with 14 bases in the middle. Germline lookup yields CDR1 LNHDA and CDR2 SQIVND (reference sequence). CDR3 length: 15 residues. The complete variable domain, with remaining parts taken from reference TRBV19 and TRBJ1-3, reads DGGITQSPKYLFRKEGQNVTLSCEQNLNHDAMYWYRQDPGQGLRLIYYSQIVNDFQKGDIAEGYSVSREKKESFPLTVTSAQKNPTAFYLCASSKNRGTGNTIYFGEGSWLTVV.

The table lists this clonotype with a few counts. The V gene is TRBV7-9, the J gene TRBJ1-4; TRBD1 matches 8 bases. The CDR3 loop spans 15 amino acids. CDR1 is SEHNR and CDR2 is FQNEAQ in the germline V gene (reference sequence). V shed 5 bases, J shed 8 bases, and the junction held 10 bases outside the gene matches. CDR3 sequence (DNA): TGTGCCAGCAGCCTCCCAGGACAGGGTAGAGAAAAACTGTTTTTT. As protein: CASSLPGQGREKLFF.

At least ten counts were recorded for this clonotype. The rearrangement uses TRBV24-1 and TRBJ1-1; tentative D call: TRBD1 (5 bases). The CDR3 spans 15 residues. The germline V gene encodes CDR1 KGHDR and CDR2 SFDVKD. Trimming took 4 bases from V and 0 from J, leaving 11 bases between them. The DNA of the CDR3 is TGTGCCACCAGTGACTCCGGACAACTGAACACTGAAGCTTTCTTT. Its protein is CATSDSGQLNTEAFF.

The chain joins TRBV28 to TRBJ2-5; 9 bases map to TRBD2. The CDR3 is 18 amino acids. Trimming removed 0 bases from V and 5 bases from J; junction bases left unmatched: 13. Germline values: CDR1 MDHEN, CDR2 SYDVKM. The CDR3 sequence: CASSLWDTGSGRGETQYF. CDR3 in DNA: TGTGCCAGCAGTTTATGGGACACGGGTAGCGGGAGAGGGGAGACCCAGTACTTC.

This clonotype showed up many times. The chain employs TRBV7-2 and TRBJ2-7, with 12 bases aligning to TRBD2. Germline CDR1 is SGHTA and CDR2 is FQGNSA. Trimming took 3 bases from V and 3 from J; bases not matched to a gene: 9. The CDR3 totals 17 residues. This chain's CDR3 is CASSFRTSGDYNYEQYF. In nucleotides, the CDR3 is TGTGCCAGCAGCTTCCGGACTAGCGGGGATTATAACTACGAGCAGTACTTC.

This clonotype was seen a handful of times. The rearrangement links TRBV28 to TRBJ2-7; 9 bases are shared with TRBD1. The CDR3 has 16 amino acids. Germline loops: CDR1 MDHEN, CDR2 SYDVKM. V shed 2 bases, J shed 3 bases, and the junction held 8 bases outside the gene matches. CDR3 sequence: CASSLAGTGLSYEQYF. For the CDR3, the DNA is TGTGCCAGCAGTTTAGCGGGGACAGGGCTGAGCTACGAGCAGTACTTC. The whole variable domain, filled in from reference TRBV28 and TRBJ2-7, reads DVKVTQSSRYLVKRTGEKVFLECVQDMDHENMFWYRQDPGLGLRLIYFSYDVKMKEKGDIPEGYSVSREKKERFSLILESASTNQTSMYLCASSLAGTGLSYEQYFGPGTRLTVT.

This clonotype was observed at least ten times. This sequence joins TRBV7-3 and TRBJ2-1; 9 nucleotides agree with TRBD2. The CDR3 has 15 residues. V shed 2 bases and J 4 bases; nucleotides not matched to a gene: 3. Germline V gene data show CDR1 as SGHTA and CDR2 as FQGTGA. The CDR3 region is CASSLAGGFYNEQFF. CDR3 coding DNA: TGTGCCAGCAGCTTAGCGGGAGGGTTTTACAATGAGCAGTTCTTC.

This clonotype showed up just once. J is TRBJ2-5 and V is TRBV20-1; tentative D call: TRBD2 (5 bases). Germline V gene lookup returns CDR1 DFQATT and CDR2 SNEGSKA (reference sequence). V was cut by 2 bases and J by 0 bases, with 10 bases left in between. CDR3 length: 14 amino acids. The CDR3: CSARLLANQETQYF. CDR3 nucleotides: TGCAGTGCTAGACTCTTAGCGAACCAAGAGACCCAGTACTTC.

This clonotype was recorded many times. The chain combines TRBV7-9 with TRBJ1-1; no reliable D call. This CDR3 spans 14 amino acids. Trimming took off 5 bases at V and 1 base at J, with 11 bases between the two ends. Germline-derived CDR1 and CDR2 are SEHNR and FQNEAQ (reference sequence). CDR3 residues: CASSGEDGNTEAFF. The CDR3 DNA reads TGTGCCAGCAGCGGAGAGGACGGGAACACTGAAGCTTTCTTT.

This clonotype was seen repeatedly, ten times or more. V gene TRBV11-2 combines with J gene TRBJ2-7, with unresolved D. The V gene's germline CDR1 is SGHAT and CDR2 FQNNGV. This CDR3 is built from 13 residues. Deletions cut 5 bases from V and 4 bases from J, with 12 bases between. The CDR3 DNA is TGTGCCAGCAGCCCCCCCGGCCGGTACGAGCAGTACTTC. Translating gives CASSPPGRYEQYF.

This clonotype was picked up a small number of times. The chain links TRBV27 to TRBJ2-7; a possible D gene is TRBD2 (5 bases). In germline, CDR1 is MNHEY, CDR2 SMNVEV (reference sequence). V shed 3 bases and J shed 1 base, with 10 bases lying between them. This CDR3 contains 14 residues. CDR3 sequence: CASSFTGFSYEQYF. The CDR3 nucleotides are TGTGCCAGCAGTTTCACGGGGTTTTCCTACGAGCAGTACTTC.

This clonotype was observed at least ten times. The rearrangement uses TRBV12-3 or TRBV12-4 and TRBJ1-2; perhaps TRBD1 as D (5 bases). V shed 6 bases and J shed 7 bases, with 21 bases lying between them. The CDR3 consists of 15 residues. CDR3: CASRTVGGTAFGYTF. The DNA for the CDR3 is TGTGCCAGCAGAACCGTAGGTGGGACCGCTTTTGGCTACACCTTC.

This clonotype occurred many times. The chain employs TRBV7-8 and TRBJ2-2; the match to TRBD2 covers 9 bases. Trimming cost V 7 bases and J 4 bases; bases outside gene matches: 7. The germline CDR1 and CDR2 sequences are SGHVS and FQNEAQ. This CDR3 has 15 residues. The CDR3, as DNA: TGTGCCAGCACCGCAAGCGGGAGGCTCACCGGGGAGCTGTTTTTT. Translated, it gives CASTASGRLTGELFF.

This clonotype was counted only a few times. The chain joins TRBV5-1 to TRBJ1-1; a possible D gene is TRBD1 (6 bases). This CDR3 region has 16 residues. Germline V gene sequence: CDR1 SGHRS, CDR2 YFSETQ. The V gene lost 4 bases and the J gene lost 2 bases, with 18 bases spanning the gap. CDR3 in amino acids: CASSLDQQGGNTEAFF. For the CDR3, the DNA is TGCGCCAGCAGCCTCGATCAACAGGGTGGAAACACTGAAGCTTTCTTT.

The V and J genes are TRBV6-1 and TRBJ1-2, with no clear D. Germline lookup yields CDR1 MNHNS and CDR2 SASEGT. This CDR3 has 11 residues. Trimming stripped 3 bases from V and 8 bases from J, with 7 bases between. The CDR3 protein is CASSDYRGYTF. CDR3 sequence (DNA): TGTGCCAGCAGTGATTATAGAGGCTACACCTTC.